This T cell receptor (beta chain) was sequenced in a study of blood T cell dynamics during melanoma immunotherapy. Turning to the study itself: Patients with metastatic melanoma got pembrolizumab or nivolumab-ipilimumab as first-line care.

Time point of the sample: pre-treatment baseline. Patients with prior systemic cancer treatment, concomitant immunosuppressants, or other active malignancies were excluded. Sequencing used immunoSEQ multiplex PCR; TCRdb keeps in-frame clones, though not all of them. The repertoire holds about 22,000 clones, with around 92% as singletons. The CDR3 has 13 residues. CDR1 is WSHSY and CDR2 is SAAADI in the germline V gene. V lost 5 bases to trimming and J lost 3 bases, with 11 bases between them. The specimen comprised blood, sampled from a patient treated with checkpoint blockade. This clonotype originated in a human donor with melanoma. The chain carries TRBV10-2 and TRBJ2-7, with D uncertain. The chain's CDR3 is CASSSVGVYEQYF. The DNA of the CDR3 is TGCGCCAGCAGTTCCGTGGGCGTCTACGAGCAGTACTTC.